The subject of this entry is one T cell receptor (beta chain). The data were obtained in a study of blood T cell repertoires in COVID-19. Study processing details: Quantification of nucleated cells was approximated via reference gene primer amplification. Sequencing used immunoSEQ multiplex PCR; TCRdb keeps in-frame clones, though not all of them. V, J and clone size were drawn from that table, and D and trimming were deduced from the DNA. The sample includes a few hundred thousand clones, about 85% of them seen just once. Participant reports of clinical history set cohort assignment. The CDR3 is made up of 14 amino acids. V lost 0 bases to trimming and J lost 10 bases; unmatched junction nucleotides: 8. Germline CDR1 and CDR2: SGHRS and YFSETQ.

This TCR derives from a woman between 45 and 65 years old who had been exposed to COVID-19. Sequencing was done on a sample of PBMCs or T cells enriched from blood (not recorded which). This sequence joins TRBV5-1 and TRBJ1-1, with 8 positions matching TRBD1. The CDR3 DNA follows: TGCGCCAGCAGCTTGGGCGGACAGGGAATTACAGCTTTCTTT. It encodes CASSLGGQGITAFF.